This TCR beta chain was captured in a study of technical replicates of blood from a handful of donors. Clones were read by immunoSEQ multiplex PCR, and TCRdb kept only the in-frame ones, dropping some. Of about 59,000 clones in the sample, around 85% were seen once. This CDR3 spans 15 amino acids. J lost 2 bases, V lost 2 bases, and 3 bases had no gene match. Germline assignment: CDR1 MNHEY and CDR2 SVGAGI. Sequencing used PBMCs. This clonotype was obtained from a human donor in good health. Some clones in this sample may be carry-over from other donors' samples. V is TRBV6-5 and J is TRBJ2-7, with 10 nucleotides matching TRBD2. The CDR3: CASSYVLAGAYEQYF. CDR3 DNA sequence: TGTGCCAGCAGTTACGTCCTAGCGGGGGCCTACGAGCAGTACTTC.